The rows below give T cell receptor beta chains drawn from one sample of a study of T cell repertoires in cytomegalovirus infection. Each CDR3 protein gets one entry after TCRdb re-called the reads with MiXCR. The sample consists of about 130,000 distinct CDR3 sequences, more than 20% of them appearing once. Antigens for these TCRs are unknown. Input material: PBMCs, sequenced either directly or after in vitro stimulation (not recorded which). The source is a human donor in good health (CMV status not recorded). Some clones in this sample may be carry-over from other donors' samples. Both conserved end residues are part of each CDR3. Each record gives: clone size, V gene, D gene, J gene, CDR3 DNA, CDR3 protein. The D gene is left open where the match is weak. Size values are once, few and many counts, or a class for expanded clones, and some rows have none.

size: NA; V: TRBV30; D: TRBD1; J: TRBJ1-5; DNA: TGTGCCTGTGAAACAGGGGCCGGGTCGTGGGGTAATCAGCCCCAGCATTTT; CDR3: CACETGAGSWGNQPQHF
size: NA; V: TRBV10-3; D: NA; J: TRBJ1-6; DNA: TGTGCCATCAGCCCCTCTACCAGTTCACCCCTCCACTTT; CDR3: CAISPSTSSPLHF
size: NA; V: TRBV19; D: TRBD1; J: TRBJ1-2; DNA: TGTGCCAGTAGTATCGACGACAGGGAATACGGCTACACCTTC; CDR3: CASSIDDREYGYTF
size: few; V: TRBV28; D: NA; J: TRBJ1-5; DNA: TGTGCCAGCGGATTTAACGGGTTTGAACGTCAGCCCCAGCATTTT; CDR3: CASGFNGFERQPQHF
size: NA; V: TRBV12-3/TRBV12-4; D: NA; J: TRBJ1-2; DNA: TGTGCCAGCGGGTCGACACCCTCCTATGGCTACACCTTC; CDR3: CASGSTPSYGYTF
size: many; V: TRBV5-1; D: NA; J: TRBJ1-1; DNA: TGCGCCAGCAGCCTGATTCCCCGTGGGGGCACTGAAGCTTTCTTT; CDR3: CASSLIPRGGTEAFF
size: NA; V: TRBV6-6; D: NA; J: TRBJ1-6; DNA: TGTGCCAGCAGTTACTCTTGGACTCCTGATTTCTCACCCCTCCACTTT; CDR3: CASSYSWTPDFSPLHF
size: NA; V: TRBV12-3/TRBV12-4; D: TRBD1; J: TRBJ1-4; DNA: TGTGCCAGCAGTGAAAAACAGGGGTATGAAAAACTGTTTTTT; CDR3: CASSEKQGYEKLFF
size: NA; V: TRBV14; D: NA; J: TRBJ1-2; DNA: TGTGCCAGCAGCCAAGCGGCTGGCGCTGGCTACACCTTC; CDR3: CASSQAAGAGYTF
size: NA; V: TRBV14; D: NA; J: TRBJ1-6; DNA: TGTGCCAGCAGCCAAGACATGGCCAATTCACCCCTCCACTTT; CDR3: CASSQDMANSPLHF
size: few; V: TRBV19; D: TRBD1; J: TRBJ2-1; DNA: TGTGCCAGTACCCCGGGGACAGGGGGCTACAATGAGCAGTTCTTC; CDR3: CASTPGTGGYNEQFF
size: NA; V: TRBV19; D: NA; J: TRBJ1-1; DNA: TGTGCCAGTATTCCGCGGCCACTTGGGGCAGTCGAAGCTTTCTTT; CDR3: CASIPRPLGAVEAFF
size: few; V: TRBV6-5; D: NA; J: TRBJ1-1; DNA: TGTGCCGCGGGGGGCCGAGGCACTGAAGCTTTCTTT; CDR3: CAAGGRGTEAFF
size: many; V: TRBV24-1; D: NA; J: TRBJ2-3; DNA: TGTGCCACCAGTGATCCCGCACCCCGGGACGGACCGACAGATACGCAGTATTTT; CDR3: CATSDPAPRDGPTDTQYF
size: NA; V: TRBV12-3/TRBV12-4; D: NA; J: TRBJ1-1; DNA: TGTGCCAGCAGACCCTCCCGGGGGCTGAACACTGAAGCTTTCTTT; CDR3: CASRPSRGLNTEAFF
size: few; V: TRBV7-9; D: NA; J: TRBJ2-7; DNA: TGTGCCAGCATGGTTCAGACCTCCTACGAGCAGTACTTC; CDR3: CASMVQTSYEQYF
size: many; V: TRBV12-3/TRBV12-4; D: NA; J: TRBJ2-5; DNA: TGTGCCAGCAGTTCAGACCAAGAGACCCAGTACTTC; CDR3: CASSSDQETQYF
size: NA; V: TRBV10-3; D: NA; J: TRBJ2-1; DNA: TGTGCCATCAGTGAGGACAACAATGAGCAGTTCTTC; CDR3: CAISEDNNEQFF
size: many; V: TRBV6-2/TRBV6-3; D: NA; J: TRBJ2-7; DNA: TGTGCCAGCAGGGACCCTCCAGGGACTTCCTCCTACGAGCAGTACTTC; CDR3: CASRDPPGTSSYEQYF
size: NA; V: TRBV9; D: NA; J: TRBJ2-2; DNA: TGTGCCAGCAGCCCAGGACCCTACACCGGGGAGCTGTTTTTT; CDR3: CASSPGPYTGELFF
size: NA; V: TRBV20-1; D: NA; J: TRBJ2-1; DNA: TGCAGTGCTTGGAATAGCGCTAGAACCTACAATGAGCAGTTCTTC; CDR3: CSAWNSARTYNEQFF
size: few; V: TRBV7-2; D: NA; J: TRBJ2-2; DNA: TGTGCCAGCAGCTTAGACTCGGGGACGGCGAACACCGGGGAGCTGTTTTTT; CDR3: CASSLDSGTANTGELFF
size: NA; V: TRBV7-4; D: TRBD2; J: TRBJ2-4; DNA: TGTGCCAGCAGCCCGCGCGGGGGGCGGGTAAACATTCAGTACTTC; CDR3: CASSPRGGRVNIQYF
size: NA; V: TRBV27; D: NA; J: TRBJ1-5; DNA: TGTGCCAGCAGTTTTCGGTCAGTAGGTCAGCCCCAGCATTTT; CDR3: CASSFRSVGQPQHF
size: NA; V: TRBV11-3; D: TRBD2; J: TRBJ2-1; DNA: TGTGCCAGCAGCTTAGCCCCGGGTGGGGTAGCGGGGTACAATGAGCAGTTCTTC; CDR3: CASSLAPGGVAGYNEQFF
size: NA; V: TRBV6-1; D: NA; J: TRBJ2-4; DNA: TGTGCCAGCACTTTAAGCGCCAAAAACATTCAGTACTTC; CDR3: CASTLSAKNIQYF
size: few; V: TRBV7-2; D: NA; J: TRBJ2-1; DNA: TGTGCCAGCAGCGGTGACAATGAGCAGTTCTTC; CDR3: CASSGDNEQFF
size: many; V: TRBV24-1; D: NA; J: TRBJ2-3; DNA: TGTGCCACCAGTGAGGCTAGCGAAAGCACAGATACGCAGTATTTT; CDR3: CATSEASESTDTQYF
size: NA; V: TRBV24-1; D: NA; J: TRBJ2-7; DNA: TGTGCCACCAGTGATCAAGGAAGCGAGCAGTACTTC; CDR3: CATSDQGSEQYF
size: few; V: TRBV4-2; D: TRBD2; J: TRBJ2-2; DNA: TGTGCCAGCAGCCAAGGACCTCAGGCGGGAGGATTGACCGGGGAGCTGTTTTTT; CDR3: CASSQGPQAGGLTGELFF
size: few; V: TRBV29-1; D: NA; J: TRBJ1-1; DNA: TGCAGCGTTGTAAGGGGGGAGGGCACTGAAGCTTTCTTT; CDR3: CSVVRGEGTEAFF
size: NA; V: TRBV20-1; D: NA; J: TRBJ2-1; DNA: TGCAGTGCCTCTCCTGTCCCAAGCTCCTACAATGAGCAGTTCTTC; CDR3: CSASPVPSSYNEQFF
size: many; V: TRBV7-2; D: TRBD1; J: TRBJ1-2; DNA: TGTGCCAGCAGCTTTGGACAGGAGAACTATGGCTACACCTTC; CDR3: CASSFGQENYGYTF